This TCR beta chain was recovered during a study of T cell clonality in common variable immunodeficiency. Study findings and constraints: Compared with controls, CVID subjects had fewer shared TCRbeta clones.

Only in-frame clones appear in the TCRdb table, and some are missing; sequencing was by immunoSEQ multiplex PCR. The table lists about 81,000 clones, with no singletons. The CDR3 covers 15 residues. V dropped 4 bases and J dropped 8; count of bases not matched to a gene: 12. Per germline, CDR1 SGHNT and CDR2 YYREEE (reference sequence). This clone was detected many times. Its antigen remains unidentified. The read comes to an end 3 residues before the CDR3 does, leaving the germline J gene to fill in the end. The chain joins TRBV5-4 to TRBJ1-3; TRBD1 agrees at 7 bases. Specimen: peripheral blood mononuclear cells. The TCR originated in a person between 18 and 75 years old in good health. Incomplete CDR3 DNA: TGTGCCAGCAGCCCTATGGCAGGGGGAGAGGACACC. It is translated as CASSPMAGGEDT. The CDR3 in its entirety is CASSPMAGGEDTIYF.